This passage covers 7 T cell receptor beta chains from one sample sequenced in a study of T cells after yellow fever vaccination. TCRdb processed the 5' RACE reads anew with MiXCR; each CDR3 protein has one entry. This sample has approximately 150,000 distinct CDR3 sequences, with 5.5% to 7.5% found just once. Source: CD4+ T cells sorted from PBMCs, taken on the day of the first yellow fever vaccination. The source of these receptors is a man between 18 and 29 years old who received the YFV17D yellow fever vaccine.

The sample holds a few counts of this clonotype. This sequence joins TRBV3-1 and TRBJ1-2; D is perhaps TRBD1 (6 bases). There are 15 residues in the CDR3. Germline lookup yields CDR1 LGHDT and CDR2 YNNKEL (reference sequence). Trimming took off 1 base at V and 4 bases at J, with 13 bases between the two ends. The DNA for the CDR3 is TGTGCCAGCAGCCAAGCGTCGGGGGGCGGCTATGGCTACACCTTC. Translated, it gives CASSQASGGGYGYTF. The full variable domain, with the rest looked up from reference TRBV3-1 and TRBJ1-2, is DTAVSQTPKYLVTQMGNDKSIKCEQNLGHDTMYWYKQDSKKFLKIMFSYNNKELIINETVPNRFSPKSPDKAHLNLHINSLELGDSAVYFCASSQASGGGYGYTFGSGTRLTVV.

This clonotype was picked up many times. This chain joins TRBV7-9 and TRBJ1-1; tentatively, D is TRBD1 (6 bases). CDR3 length equals 14 residues. Between the trimmed V and J ends, which lost 3 bases and 7 bases, there was a span of 15 bases. Per the germline V gene, CDR1 is SEHNR and CDR2 is FQNEAQ (reference sequence). The CDR3 is CASSLGEGVVEAFF. DNA for the CDR3: TGTGCCAGCAGCTTGGGCGAGGGGGTAGTTGAAGCTTTCTTT.

This clonotype was found many times. This chain joins TRBV4-1 and TRBJ1-2, with 9 nucleotides matching TRBD1. The CDR3 covers 15 residues. The V gene's germline CDR1 is MGHRA and CDR2 YSYEKL. The junction had 7 bases not matched to a gene; V was cut back by 5 bases and J by 3 bases. For the CDR3, the DNA is TGCGCCAGCAGCGTCACAGGGGGCGCGGACTATGGCTACACCTTC. Residues: CASSVTGGADYGYTF.

This clonotype appeared a few times. V is TRBV7-8 and J is TRBJ2-2; D not resolved. This CDR3 is 15 amino acids long. Germline-derived CDR1 and CDR2 are SGHVS and FQNEAQ. Trimming shortened V by 2 bases and J by 1 base, and 8 bases separated the two germline ends. CDR3 DNA: TGTGCCAGCAGCTTAAGGCGGTTGAACACCGGGGAGCTGTTTTTT. This codes for CASSLRRLNTGELFF.

Ten or more counts support this clonotype. This sequence joins TRBV5-1 and TRBJ2-5; the match to TRBD1 covers 9 bases. V shed 4 bases, J shed 5 bases, and the junction held 6 bases outside the gene matches. The length of the CDR3 is 14 residues. Germline CDR1 reads SGHRS; CDR2 reads YFSETQ. CDR3 amino acids: CASSQQGARETQYF. The CDR3 region has the DNA TGCGCCAGCAGCCAACAGGGGGCTAGGGAGACCCAGTACTTC.

The sample holds many counts of this clonotype. The chain couples TRBV6-6 to TRBJ2-1; TRBD1 might be the D (6 bases). The CDR3 is 12 amino acids. V was pared by 0 bases and J by 14 bases, with 11 bases between. CDR1 and CDR2 from the germline V gene are MNHNY and SVGAGI (reference sequence). CDR3 amino acids: CASSYSGAEKFF. The CDR3 DNA reads TGTGCCAGCAGTTACTCGGGGGCGGAAAAGTTCTTC.

Only a few counts were recorded for this clonotype. This sequence joins TRBV4-2 and TRBJ2-1; a possible D gene is TRBD1 (6 bases). Trimming pared 0 bases from V and 16 bases from J, leaving 16 bases between. Germline CDR1 LGHNA, CDR2 YNFKEQ. The CDR3 extends over 13 amino acids. CDR3 nucleotide sequence: TGTGCCAGCAGCCAAGATCTAAGGGGGAGTCGTTTCTTC. Protein sequence: CASSQDLRGSRFF.